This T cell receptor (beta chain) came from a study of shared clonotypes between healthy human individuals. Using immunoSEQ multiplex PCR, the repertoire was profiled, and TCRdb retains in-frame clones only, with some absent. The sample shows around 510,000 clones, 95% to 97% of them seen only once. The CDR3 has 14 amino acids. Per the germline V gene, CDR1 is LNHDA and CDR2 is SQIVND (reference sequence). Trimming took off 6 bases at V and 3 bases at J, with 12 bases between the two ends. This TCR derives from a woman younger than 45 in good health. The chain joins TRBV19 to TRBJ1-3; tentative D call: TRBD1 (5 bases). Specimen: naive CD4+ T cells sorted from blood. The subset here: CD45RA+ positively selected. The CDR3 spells CASSPRGDGNTIYF. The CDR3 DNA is TGTGCCAGTAGCCCACGAGGGGATGGAAACACCATATATTTT. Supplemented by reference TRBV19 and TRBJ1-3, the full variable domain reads DGGITQSPKYLFRKEGQNVTLSCEQNLNHDAMYWYRQDPGQGLRLIYYSQIVNDFQKGDIAEGYSVSREKKESFPLTVTSAQKNPTAFYLCASSPRGDGNTIYFGEGSWLTVV.